Listed here are 3 T cell receptor beta chains from one sample, sequenced in a study of OX40 agonist ivuxolimab in advanced cancers. Using immunoSEQ multiplex PCR, the repertoire was profiled, and TCRdb retains in-frame clones only, with some absent. The data hold 70,000 or so clones, with approximately 80% observed a single time. Specimen: CD4+ or CD8+ T cells sorted from blood, collected in a trial of the OX40 agonist ivuxolimab. The receptors originated from an adult with an advanced solid tumor such as melanoma, head and neck, liver or kidney cancer.

The V and J genes are TRBV30 and TRBJ1-5; D is unclear. The CDR3 is 13 residues long. CDR1 is GTSNPN, CDR2 SVGIG, per germline (reference sequence). The V end lost 2 bases, the J end lost 3 bases, and 8 bases lay between the germline ends. The CDR3 protein is CAWSKGLNQPQHF. The CDR3 coding sequence is TGTGCCTGGAGTAAGGGCCTCAATCAGCCCCAGCATTTT.

The rearrangement uses TRBV19 and TRBJ1-6; no definite D call. The CDR3 has 13 residues. V dropped 7 bases and J dropped 2 bases, with 6 bases sitting between them. Germline assignment: CDR1 LNHDA and CDR2 SQIVND (reference sequence). The CDR3 loop is CASKVAYNSPLHF. CDR3 nucleotides: TGTGCCAGTAAAGTGGCCTATAATTCACCCCTCCACTTT. Supplemented by reference TRBV19 and TRBJ1-6, the full variable domain reads DGGITQSPKYLFRKEGQNVTLSCEQNLNHDAMYWYRQDPGQGLRLIYYSQIVNDFQKGDIAEGYSVSREKKESFPLTVTSAQKNPTAFYLCASKVAYNSPLHFGNGTRLTVT.

This clone occurred a few times. The V call is TRBV14, the J call TRBJ1-2; the D is unclear. With 0 bases removed from V and 8 bases from J, the gap between germline ends came to 13 bases. CDR3 size: 14 residues. Germline V lookup: CDR1 SGHDN, CDR2 FVKESK. The CDR3 bases are TGTGCCAGCAGCCAAGATCGTCGGACGGGAGGCTACACCTTC. Translated, it gives CASSQDRRTGGYTF.